The text below deals with one TCR beta chain. Its antigen is as yet unknown. The data originate from a study of T cell responses to AZD1222 COVID-19 vaccine. General study results and limits: Repertoire sampling happened only post peak T cell response. Per reports, nearly half of all spike-specific TCRs target regions that are unmutated in variants. Donor demographics were predominantly white British with a female majority; clonal diversity may be underestimated.

The table came from immunoSEQ multiplex PCR; TCRdb's copy has only in-frame clones and leaves some out. Of about 130,000 clones in the sample, about 90% were seen once. Germline V CDR1 and CDR2: SGHTA, FQGNSA. The junction had 7 bases not matched to a gene; V was cut back by 6 bases and J by 10 bases. The CDR3 has 14 residues. This rearrangement joins TRBV7-2 to TRBJ1-6, with 9 bases that match TRBD1. The specimen comprised peripheral blood, sampled on day 0 of AZD1222 vaccination. This receptor was identified in an adult in good health. The CDR3, as DNA: TGTGCCAGCAGGCCGGGACAGGGTGGATCACCCCTCCACTTT. This codes for CASRPGQGGSPLHF.